The 28 T cell receptor beta chains below were found in one sample sequenced in a study of shared clonotypes between healthy human individuals (dated by TCRdb to 2018 to 2021). Libraries were prepared through the immunoSEQ multiplex PCR assay. TCRdb retrieved this table from immuneACCESS and kept in-frame rearrangements only. Not all clones are present; in checked studies, unresolved V genes account for under half, and no reason is known for the remainder. The table for this sample lists under 1,100,000 clones; 75% to 85% of them were counted only once. The top ten clones comprise 0.5% to 0.65% of the sample. Sequenced input: memory CD4+ T cells from PBMCs. This specimen's cell subset or site label, per the study, means: CD45RA-negative fraction. Source of these receptors: a man aged 18 to 30 in good health. Some clones in this sample may be carry-over from other donors' samples.

This clone showed up many times. Other DNA sequences in this sample translate to the same CDR3. The V gene is TRBV11-2, the J gene TRBJ1-1; D unresolved. Trimming stripped 5 bases from V and 1 base from J, with 8 bases between. CDR1 is SGHAT, CDR2 FQNNGV, per germline. The CDR3 runs 13 residues. This chain's CDR3 is CASSLQPNTEAFF. CDR3 bases: TGTGCCAGCAGCCTACAACCGAACACTGAAGCTTTCTTT.

The chain combines TRBV7-2 with TRBJ1-6; unclear D gene. Trimming cost V 4 bases and J 0 bases, with 19 bases left between them. The CDR3 is made up of 19 amino acids. Looked up from germline, CDR1 is SGHTA and CDR2 is FQGNSA. This CDR3 is CASSSGVFSLSSYNSPLHF. As DNA, the CDR3 is TGTGCCAGCAGCTCCGGTGTGTTCAGCCTTAGCTCCTATAATTCACCCCTCCACTTT. The full variable domain, its missing parts supplied by reference TRBV7-2 and TRBJ1-6, is GAGVSQSPSNKVTEKGKDVELRCDPISGHTALYWYRQSLGQGLEFLIYFQGNSAPDKSGLPSDRFSAERTGGSVSTLTIQRTQQEDSAVYLCASSSGVFSLSSYNSPLHFGNGTRLTVT.

The rearrangement uses TRBV7-9 and TRBJ2-7; no firm D call. The V gene's germline CDR1 is SEHNR and CDR2 FQNEAQ (reference sequence). V was pared by 4 bases and J by 2 bases, with 3 bases between. CDR3 length: 11 residues. The CDR3 reads CASSSPYEQYF. The CDR3 DNA reads TGTGCCAGCAGCTCGCCCTACGAGCAGTACTTC.

V gene TRBV28 combines with J gene TRBJ1-2, with unresolved D. V lost 7 bases and J 3 bases, leaving 12 bases between the germline ends. This CDR3 has 13 residues. Germline V gives CDR1 MDHEN, CDR2 SYDVKM. In nucleotides, the CDR3 is TGTGCCAGCACCCCGAGTCTTTACTATGGCTACACCTTC. It specifies CASTPSLYYGYTF.

The chain joins TRBV4-1 to TRBJ2-7, with 8 bases matching TRBD1. CDR3 length: 16 amino acids. With 2 bases clipped from V and 2 bases from J, the junction kept 8 bases outside the gene matches. In germline, CDR1 is MGHRA, CDR2 YSYEKL. This CDR3 reads CASSQTRGRITYEQYF. The CDR3 DNA sequence: TGCGCCAGCAGCCAAACCAGGGGGCGCATCACCTACGAGCAGTACTTC.

This chain connects TRBV4-1 to TRBJ2-2; TRBD2 aligns across 11 bases. The J segment lost 2 bases and the V segment lost 1 base, leaving 9 bases of the junction unmatched. The CDR3 runs 19 residues. Germline V gives CDR1 MGHRA, CDR2 YSYEKL. DNA of the CDR3: TGCGCCAGCAGCCAAGGGCGTCTAGCGGGAGGTAAAAACACCGGGGAGCTGTTTTTT. Translated: CASSQGRLAGGKNTGELFF.

In nucleotides, the CDR3 is TGTGCCAGCAGCGTAGACGGTAGAAGCTCTGGGGCCAACGTCCTGACTTTC. Its protein product is CASSVDGRSSGANVLTF. The gene calls are TRBV9 and TRBJ2-6; D remains unclear. V was shortened by 0 bases and J by 0 bases, with 10 bases between the two germline ends. Per the germline V gene, CDR1 is SGDLS and CDR2 is YYNGEE. CDR3 length: 17 amino acids.

The chain combines TRBV28 with TRBJ1-3; D is unresolved. CDR3 size: 14 residues. V was cut by 7 bases and J by 0 bases, with 10 bases left in between. Germline V gene data show CDR1 as MDHEN and CDR2 as SYDVKM. CDR3: CASKSVYSGNTIYF. As DNA, the CDR3 is TGTGCCAGCAAATCAGTCTACTCTGGAAACACCATATATTTT.

The gene calls are TRBV5-1 and TRBJ2-2, with TRBD1 identical over 9 bases. This CDR3 has 16 amino acids. V lost 1 base, J lost 6 bases, and 7 bases stayed unmatched. Germline values: CDR1 SGHRS, CDR2 YFSETQ. Here the CDR3 reads CASSLTGQGFAGELFF. CDR3 nucleotides: TGCGCCAGCAGCTTGACCGGACAGGGGTTCGCCGGGGAGCTGTTTTTT.

The genes are TRBV2 and TRBJ1-2; D not resolved. Germline CDR1 and CDR2: SNHLY and FYNNEI. CDR3 length equals 14 residues. V was trimmed by 4 bases and J by 0 bases, leaving 9 bases between them. The CDR3 DNA follows: TGTGCCAGCAGTGCTCTCTCCGCTAACTATGGCTACACCTTC. It specifies CASSALSANYGYTF.

This clone turned up a few times. This chain links TRBV7-3 with TRBJ2-3; no reliable D call. The CDR3 length is 13 residues. Trimming took 2 bases from V and 6 from J, leaving 9 bases between them. In germline, CDR1 is SGHTA, CDR2 FQGTGA. This CDR3 is CASSLLMGDTQYF. DNA of the CDR3: TGTGCCAGCAGCTTACTTATGGGCGATACGCAGTATTTT. The whole variable domain, remainder taken from reference TRBV7-3 and TRBJ2-3, is GAGVSQTPSNKVTEKGKYVELRCDPISGHTALYWYRQSLGQGPEFLIYFQGTGAADDSGLPNDRFFAVRPEGSVSTLKIQRTERGDSAVYLCASSLLMGDTQYFGPGTRLTVL.

The V gene is TRBV9, the J gene TRBJ1-3; possible D gene TRBD1, 5 bases. Per germline, CDR1 SGDLS and CDR2 YYNGEE. The CDR3 runs 16 residues. Trimming took 3 bases from V and 0 from J, leaving 13 bases between them. The DNA for the CDR3 is TGTGCCAGCAGCGCCCCGGGGACCAGCTCTGGAAACACCATATATTTT. The encoded protein is CASSAPGTSSGNTIYF.

V usage is TRBV6-5 and J usage is TRBJ1-2; D may be TRBD1 (6 bases). Germline V CDR1 and CDR2: MNHEY, SVGAGI. The ends were cut back, 2 bases at V and 4 bases at J, with 11 bases in the middle. The CDR3 is made up of 14 amino acids. In nucleotides, the CDR3 is TGTGCCAGCAGTTACGCAGGGGAGATCTATGGCTACACCTTC. Its protein is CASSYAGEIYGYTF.

This clone was seen a handful of times. The chain has TRBV11-2 and TRBJ2-7; TRBD2 agrees at 13 bases. There are 17 residues in the CDR3. The V gene end was trimmed by 5 bases and the J gene end by 0 bases; junction bases not matched to a gene: 7. Germline V gene sequence: CDR1 SGHAT, CDR2 FQNNGV. The CDR3 here is CASSLSGLAGDSYEQYF. CDR3 nucleotides: TGTGCCAGCAGCCTGTCCGGACTAGCGGGAGACTCCTACGAGCAGTACTTC.

V usage is TRBV6-5 and J usage is TRBJ2-1; possible D gene TRBD2, 6 bases. CDR3 size: 14 residues. Germline V lookup: CDR1 MNHEY, CDR2 SVGAGI. V gave up 5 bases and J gave up 2 bases, with 10 bases separating them. CDR3 sequence reads: CASSQRATYNEQFF. In DNA, the CDR3 is TGTGCCAGCAGTCAGCGGGCCACCTACAATGAGCAGTTCTTC.

On this clone: Possible read error: a much larger clone is one base away. The rearrangement uses TRBV9 and TRBJ2-7, with TRBD2 identical over 7 bases. The germline V gene encodes CDR1 SGDLS and CDR2 YYNGEE. This CDR3 is 13 amino acids long. CDR3 amino acids: CASSAAGDYGQYF. The CDR3 bases are TGTGCCAGCAGCGCCGCCGGGGACTACGGGCAGTACTTC.

As to this clone: This may be a read error: a much more frequent sequence differs by one nucleotide. V gene TRBV7-8 combines with J gene TRBJ2-7; 9 nucleotides agree with TRBD1. The germline V gene has CDR1 SGHVS and CDR2 FQNEAQ. This CDR3 contains 15 residues. Unmatched junction bases numbered 5, after V lost 0 bases and J lost 5 bases. The chain's CDR3 is CASSLAWDRANEQYF. CDR3 coding DNA: TGTGCCAGCAGCTTAGCCTGGGACAGGGCCAACGAGCAGTACTTC.

A remark on this clone: This could be a read error, since a much larger clone is one nucleotide away. Other DNA sequences of this sample code for an identical CDR3. The chain is built from TRBV5-4 and TRBJ2-7, with 11 bases that match TRBD2. CDR1 SGHNT and CDR2 YYREEE come from the germline V gene (reference sequence). CDR3 size: 14 residues. V lost 5 bases and J lost 2; bases outside the gene matches: 3. The CDR3 reads CASSLAGGTYEQYF. CDR3 coding DNA: TGTGCCAGCAGTCTAGCGGGAGGAACCTACGAGCAGTACTTC.

This chain joins TRBV27 and TRBJ2-1; 14 bases are a match to TRBD2. The CDR3 spans 14 residues. The V and J ends lost 4 bases and 15 bases, in that order; junction bases with no gene match: 8. Germline CDR1 and CDR2: MNHEY and SMNVEV (reference sequence). The CDR3, as DNA: TGTGCCAGCAGTTCCGGGACTAGCGGGAGCGCGCGGTTCTTC. It encodes CASSSGTSGSARFF.

As for this clone: Other DNA sequences in the same sample also yield this CDR3. The V and J genes are TRBV7-2 and TRBJ2-5; 7 bases agree with TRBD2. Unmatched junction bases numbered 3, after V lost 5 bases and J lost 3 bases. From germline, CDR1 is SGHTA and CDR2 FQGNSA. The CDR3 has 13 amino acids. The CDR3 bases are TGTGCCAGCAGCCGTGGGGGGGAAGAGACCCAGTACTTC. Amino acid sequence: CASSRGGEETQYF.

The chain recombines TRBV5-8 with TRBJ2-1; D gene uncertain. Germline V CDR1 and CDR2: SGHTS, YDEGEE. V was clipped by 1 base and J by 0 bases, with 11 bases between them. The CDR3 runs to 16 residues. Here the CDR3 reads CASSLTYLSSYNEQFF. CDR3 bases: TGTGCCAGCAGCTTGACCTACCTCAGCTCCTACAATGAGCAGTTCTTC.

The chain is built from TRBV18 and TRBJ2-1; tentative D call: TRBD1 (6 bases). CDR3 length: 16 amino acids. The germline V and J ends were trimmed by 3 bases and 3 bases, with 15 bases remaining between them. Germline CDR1 and CDR2: KGHSH and LQKENI. Here the CDR3 DNA reads TGTGCCAGCTCACCTGGACAGTTGGGGAACTACAATGAGCAGTTCTTC. Translated: CASSPGQLGNYNEQFF.

The rearrangement links TRBV10-3 to TRBJ1-5, with D possibly being TRBD1 (5 bases). The CDR3 has 14 residues. Deletions cut 4 bases from V and 9 bases from J, with 16 bases between. Germline V gene lookup returns CDR1 ENHRY and CDR2 SYGVKD. CDR3 coding DNA: TGTGCCATCAGTGCGGCAGGGTCAATTTCGCCCCAGCATTTT. Its translation is CAISAAGSISPQHF.

The V and J genes are TRBV4-1 and TRBJ2-7; TRBD2 agrees at 7 bases. Germline CDR1 is MGHRA and CDR2 is YSYEKL. The CDR3 sequence is 16 residues long. V dropped 0 bases and J dropped 4; count of bases not matched to a gene: 9. CDR3 amino acids: CASSQDVWGREYEQYF. CDR3 nucleotide sequence: TGCGCCAGCAGCCAAGATGTATGGGGGAGGGAGTACGAGCAGTACTTC.

The genes are TRBV19 and TRBJ2-7, with 11 bases identical to TRBD1. This CDR3 comprises 14 residues. V shed 4 bases, J shed 6 bases, and the junction held 5 bases outside the gene matches. CDR1 and CDR2 (germline): LNHDA, SQIVND (reference sequence). The CDR3 sequence is CASSTGQGAVEQYF. Here the CDR3 DNA reads TGTGCCAGTAGTACCGGACAGGGGGCGGTCGAGCAGTACTTC.

The rearrangement uses TRBV11-1 and TRBJ2-7; the D is unclear. The germline gives CDR1 SGHAT, CDR2 FQDESV (reference sequence). CDR3 length: 14 residues. V lost 5 bases to trimming and J lost 5 bases, with 16 bases between them. This chain's CDR3 is CASSPPGLSDEQYF. For the CDR3, the DNA is TGTGCCAGCAGCCCGCCCGGCCTGTCCGACGAGCAGTACTTC.

The rearrangement links TRBV11-1 to TRBJ2-6; D is possibly TRBD1 or TRBD2 (5 bases each). There are 16 residues in the CDR3. From germline, CDR1 is SGHAT and CDR2 FQDESV (reference sequence). V was trimmed by 4 bases and J by 4 bases, leaving 14 bases between them. CDR3 in amino acids: CASSSAGTAGANVLTF. The CDR3 DNA follows: TGTGCCAGCAGCTCCGCTGGGACGGCAGGGGCCAACGTCCTGACTTTC.

Worth noting for this clone: Other DNA sequences in the sample encode the same CDR3. The CDR3 loop reads CASSYSGQFYGYTF. The DNA for the CDR3 is TGTGCCAGCAGTTACTCAGGACAGTTCTATGGCTACACCTTC. The chain combines TRBV6-5 with TRBJ1-2, with TRBD1 as a possible D gene (6 bases). V shed 0 bases and J shed 4 bases, with 9 bases lying between them. The CDR3 loop spans 14 amino acids. Germline lookup yields CDR1 MNHEY and CDR2 SVGAGI.